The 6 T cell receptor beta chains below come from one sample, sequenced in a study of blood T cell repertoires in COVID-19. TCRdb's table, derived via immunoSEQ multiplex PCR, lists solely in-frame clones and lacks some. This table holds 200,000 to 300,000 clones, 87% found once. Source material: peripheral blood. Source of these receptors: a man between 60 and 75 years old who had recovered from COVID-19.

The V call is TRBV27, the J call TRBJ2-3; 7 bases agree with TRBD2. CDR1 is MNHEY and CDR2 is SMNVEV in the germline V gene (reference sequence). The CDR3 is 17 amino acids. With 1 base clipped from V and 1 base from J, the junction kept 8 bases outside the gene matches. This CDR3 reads CASSLLGGLAGTDTQYF. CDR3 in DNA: TGTGCCAGCAGTTTATTGGGGGGGTTAGCGGGCACAGATACGCAGTATTTT.

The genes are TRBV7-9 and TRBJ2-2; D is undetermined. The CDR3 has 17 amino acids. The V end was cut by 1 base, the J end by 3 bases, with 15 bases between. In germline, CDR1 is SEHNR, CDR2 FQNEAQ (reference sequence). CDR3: CASSLVKSLPHTGELFF. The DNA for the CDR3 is TGTGCCAGCAGCTTAGTAAAGAGCCTTCCTCACACCGGGGAGCTGTTTTTT.

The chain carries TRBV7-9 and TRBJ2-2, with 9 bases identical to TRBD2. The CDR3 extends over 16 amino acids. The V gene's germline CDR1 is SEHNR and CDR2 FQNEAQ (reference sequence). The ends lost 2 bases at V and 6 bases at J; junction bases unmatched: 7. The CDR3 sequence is CASSLYGLATSGELFF. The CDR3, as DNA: TGTGCCAGCAGCTTATACGGACTAGCGACATCCGGGGAGCTGTTTTTT.

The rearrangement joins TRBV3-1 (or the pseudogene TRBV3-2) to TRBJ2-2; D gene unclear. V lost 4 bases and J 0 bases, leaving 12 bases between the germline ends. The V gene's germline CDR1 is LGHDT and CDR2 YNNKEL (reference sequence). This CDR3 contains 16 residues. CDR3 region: CASSPGRVTNTGELFF. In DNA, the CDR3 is TGTGCCAGCAGCCCCGGTCGGGTAACGAACACCGGGGAGCTGTTTTTT.

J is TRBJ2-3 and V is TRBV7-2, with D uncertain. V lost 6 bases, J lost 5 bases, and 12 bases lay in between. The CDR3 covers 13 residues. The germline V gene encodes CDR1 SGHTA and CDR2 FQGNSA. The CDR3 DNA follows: TGTGCCAGCAGTGGCAGGAATGGAGATACGCAGTATTTT. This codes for CASSGRNGDTQYF.

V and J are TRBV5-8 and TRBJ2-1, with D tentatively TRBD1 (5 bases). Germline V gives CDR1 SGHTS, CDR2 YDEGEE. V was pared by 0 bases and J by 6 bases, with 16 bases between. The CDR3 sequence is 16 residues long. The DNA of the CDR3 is TGTGCCAGCAGCTTGGTCAAAAGGGGTTGGGGCAATGAGCAGTTCTTC. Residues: CASSLVKRGWGNEQFF.